This TCR beta chain emerged from a study of shared clonotypes between healthy human individuals. Naive CD8 cells lacked CD45RO and underwent positive selection for CCR7, leaving out terminally differentiated effector memory CD45RA+ cells. For this clone: The same CDR3 arises from other DNA sequences in this sample as well.

Each subset's genomic DNA was split evenly across several immunoSEQ plates. Only in-frame clones appear in the TCRdb table, and some are missing; sequencing was by immunoSEQ multiplex PCR. The sample includes fewer than 850,000 clones, roughly 96% of them seen just once. The CDR3 sequence is 15 residues long. J gave up 4 bases and V 4 bases, and 3 bases lay outside the gene matches. Germline lookup yields CDR1 MNHEY and CDR2 SMNVEV (reference sequence). This rearrangement joins TRBV27 to TRBJ1-5, with 11 bases identical to TRBD1. Sequenced material: naive CD8+ T cells sorted from blood. This receptor was obtained from a man aged 25 to 40 in good health. CDR3 loop: CASSSGTGGNQPQHF. CDR3 DNA sequence: TGTGCCAGCAGTTCCGGGACAGGGGGAAATCAGCCCCAGCATTTT.